This T cell receptor (beta chain) was profiled in a study of yellow fever vaccine responses in identical twins. TCRdb re-called the RT-PCR reads with MiXCR, one entry per CDR3 protein. Altogether approximately 17,000 distinct CDR3 sequences are present, about two thirds being singletons, with the ten largest covering approximately 2.2%. Comments on this clonotype: No antigen is known for it.

Study results and caveats: Twins' vaccine T cell responses reportedly seemed partly convergent and partly personalized.

The junction had 3 bases not matched to a gene; V was cut back by 4 bases and J by 5 bases. This CDR3 is built from 13 residues. CDR1 and CDR2 (germline): DFQATT, SNEGSKA (reference sequence). The chain uses TRBV20-1 and TRBJ2-2; 8 bases are a match to TRBD1. The sequence derives from a woman aged 18 to 35 who received the yellow fever vaccine. The specimen comprised T cells from blood (PBMCs), unsorted or a sorted subset (not recorded which), sampled before or after yellow fever vaccination (not recorded which). In nucleotides, the CDR3 is TGCAGTGCTAATAGACAGGGGACCGGGGAGCTGTTTTTT. It encodes CSANRQGTGELFF.